This entry lists 29 T cell receptor beta chains sequenced from one sample in a study of blood T cell repertoires in COVID-19. Assay: immunoSEQ multiplex PCR; the TCRdb copy retains only in-frame clones and omits some. This sample yields under 85,000 clones, of which around 80% are seen a single time; around 14% belongs to the top ten. The sequencing sample was made of peripheral blood. These receptors came from a man older than 75 with acute or convalescent COVID-19.

The chain is built from TRBV11-2 and TRBJ2-2, with a possible D match to TRBD2 (5 bases). CDR1 is SGHAT and CDR2 is FQNNGV in the germline V gene. Trimming left V 2 bases short and J 4 bases short, with 14 bases between. The CDR3 extends over 16 amino acids. The CDR3: CASSLKRERGTGELFF. The CDR3, as DNA: TGTGCCAGCAGCTTAAAGAGGGAGCGTGGCACCGGGGAGCTGTTTTTT.

This clone was recorded once. The gene calls are TRBV6-5 and TRBJ2-7; unclear D gene. CDR1 is MNHEY, CDR2 SVGAGI, per germline. Trimming removed 2 bases from V and 3 bases from J, with 8 bases in between. The CDR3 covers 13 residues. CDR3 protein: CASSYGRFYEQYF. Written as DNA, the CDR3 is TGTGCCAGCAGTTACGGCAGATTCTACGAGCAGTACTTC.

This clone showed up just once. The CDR3 sequence is CASKVSLGATNTEAFF. CDR3 DNA sequence: TGTGCCAGTAAGGTATCATTAGGGGCGACGAACACTGAAGCTTTCTTT. This sequence joins TRBV19 and TRBJ1-1; TRBD1 is a possible D gene (5 bases). The V end was cut by 7 bases, the J end by 1 base, with 19 bases between. The CDR3 has 16 residues. Germline-derived CDR1 and CDR2 are LNHDA and SQIVND (reference sequence).

This chain's CDR3 is CASSIGAINEQFF. CDR3 bases: TGTGCCAGTAGTATTGGGGCAATCAATGAGCAGTTCTTC. The V and J genes are TRBV19 and TRBJ2-1; D is perhaps TRBD1 (5 bases). This CDR3 is built from 13 residues. Germline-derived CDR1 and CDR2 are LNHDA and SQIVND (reference sequence). Trimming left V 3 bases short and J 6 bases short, with 9 bases between. The full variable domain, completed using reference TRBV19 and TRBJ2-1, is DGGITQSPKYLFRKEGQNVTLSCEQNLNHDAMYWYRQDPGQGLRLIYYSQIVNDFQKGDIAEGYSVSREKKESFPLTVTSAQKNPTAFYLCASSIGAINEQFFGPGTRLTVL.

The chain is built from TRBV19 and TRBJ1-3; tentative D call: TRBD1 (5 bases). With 3 bases removed from V and 0 bases from J, the gap between germline ends came to 9 bases. Germline-derived CDR1 and CDR2 are LNHDA and SQIVND (reference sequence). CDR3 length: 15 residues. CDR3 protein: CASSIQGLSGNTIYF. The CDR3 DNA follows: TGTGCCAGTAGTATCCAGGGACTCTCTGGAAACACCATATATTTT. The full variable domain, in which reference TRBV19 and TRBJ1-3 provide the parts outside the CDR3, is DGGITQSPKYLFRKEGQNVTLSCEQNLNHDAMYWYRQDPGQGLRLIYYSQIVNDFQKGDIAEGYSVSREKKESFPLTVTSAQKNPTAFYLCASSIQGLSGNTIYFGEGSWLTVV.

V is TRBV6-5 and J is TRBJ1-6, with TRBD1 identical over 9 bases. The CDR3 is 13 amino acids. The germline CDR1 and CDR2 sequences are MNHEY and SVGAGI. V shed 8 bases and J 5 bases; nucleotides not matched to a gene: 1. The CDR3: CASGTGHNSPLHF. In nucleotides, the CDR3 is TGTGCCAGCGGGACAGGGCATAATTCACCCCTCCACTTT.

V usage is TRBV6-5 and J usage is TRBJ1-5; 7 bases match TRBD1. The germline gives CDR1 MNHEY, CDR2 SVGAGI. V trimming: 5 bases; J trimming: 2 bases; junction bases outside the gene matches: 6. The CDR3 consists of 15 residues. The CDR3, as DNA: TGTGCCAGCAGTCCACAGGGGAATGGCAATCAGCCCCAGCATTTT. Amino acid sequence: CASSPQGNGNQPQHF.

This rearrangement joins TRBV6-2 or TRBV6-3 to TRBJ2-7, with D tentatively TRBD1 (6 bases). From germline, CDR1 is MNHEY and CDR2 SVGEGT. The CDR3 totals 12 residues. The germline V and J ends were trimmed by 6 bases and 4 bases, with 10 bases remaining between them. The CDR3 here is CASSRTVYEQYF. The CDR3 coding sequence is TGTGCCAGCAGCCGGACAGTATACGAGCAGTACTTC.

This chain connects TRBV7-3 to TRBJ2-5, with TRBD1 identical over 7 bases. The J segment lost 4 bases and the V segment lost 5 bases, leaving 10 bases of the junction unmatched. The CDR3 has 15 amino acids. Germline V CDR1 and CDR2: SGHTA, FQGTGA. CDR3 bases: TGTGCCAGCAGCGACAAGGGGGCAACCGGAGAGACCCAGTACTTC. Its protein product is CASSDKGATGETQYF.

This chain joins TRBV19 and TRBJ2-7; D is unclear. With 7 bases removed from V and 5 bases from J, the gap between germline ends came to 18 bases. CDR3 length equals 14 residues. Germline V gives CDR1 LNHDA, CDR2 SQIVND (reference sequence). The CDR3 reads CASKSRRGVHEQYF. The DNA for the CDR3 is TGTGCCAGTAAATCCCGACGCGGTGTCCACGAGCAGTACTTC.

The chain carries TRBV5-1 and TRBJ2-7; D perhaps matches TRBD1 (7 bases). The CDR3 is made up of 15 amino acids. V lost 1 base and J lost 6, with 17 bases in between. Germline CDR1 SGHRS, CDR2 YFSETQ. CDR3 bases: TGCGCCAGCAGCTTGTCGGGAGACAGGGTTTCCGAGCAGTACTTC. Translating it yields CASSLSGDRVSEQYF.

This clone was detected only once. J is TRBJ2-7 and V is TRBV9; 9 bases match TRBD2. The CDR3 extends over 17 amino acids. Germline V lookup: CDR1 SGDLS, CDR2 YYNGEE. The ends lost 4 bases at V and 8 bases at J; junction bases unmatched: 19. The CDR3: CASSPQGWVAGEGKQYF. CDR3 DNA: TGTGCCAGCAGCCCCCAGGGTTGGGTAGCGGGAGAAGGGAAGCAGTACTTC. Full variable domain (rest looked up from reference TRBV9 and TRBJ2-7): DSGVTQTPKHLITATGQRVTLRCSPRSGDLSVYWYQQSLDQGLQFLIQYYNGEERAKGNILERFSAQQFPDLHSELNLSSLELGDSALYFCASSPQGWVAGEGKQYFGPGTRLTVT.

The chain carries TRBV19 and TRBJ1-1; D unresolved. Trimming stripped 2 bases from V and 1 base from J, with 8 bases between. This CDR3 has 14 amino acids. Germline CDR1 is LNHDA and CDR2 is SQIVND (reference sequence). Written as DNA, the CDR3 is TGTGCCAGTAGTATAAGAGGAGCGAACACTGAAGCTTTCTTT. It translates to CASSIRGANTEAFF. The full variable domain, rest sourced from reference TRBV19 and TRBJ1-1, is DGGITQSPKYLFRKEGQNVTLSCEQNLNHDAMYWYRQDPGQGLRLIYYSQIVNDFQKGDIAEGYSVSREKKESFPLTVTSAQKNPTAFYLCASSIRGANTEAFFGQGTRLTVV.

The J gene is TRBJ2-7, the V gene TRBV12-5; 8 nucleotides agree with TRBD2. V lost 8 bases, J lost 6 bases, and 12 bases stayed unmatched. Looked up from germline, CDR1 is LGHNT and CDR2 is FRNRAP. The CDR3 runs to 14 residues. The CDR3 region has the DNA TGTGCTAGTCCGGGGGGGTTATCGTCGGGCGAGCAGTACTTC. Translation: CASPGGLSSGEQYF.

The CDR3 spells CASSLGLAGAGELFF. CDR3 coding DNA: TGTGCCAGCAGCTTGGGACTAGCGGGAGCCGGGGAGCTGTTTTTT. The chain has TRBV7-3 and TRBJ2-2; TRBD2 matches at 14 bases. Looked up from germline, CDR1 is SGHTA and CDR2 is FQGTGA. The V segment lost 3 bases and the J segment 6 bases; nucleotides outside the gene matches: 0. CDR3 length: 15 residues.

This CDR3 is CASSPGSTRGVQYF. The CDR3 coding sequence is TGTGCCAGCAGCCCTGGGTCAACCAGGGGGGTGCAGTACTTC. The chain uses TRBV7-9 and TRBJ2-7; a weak D match, TRBD1 (7 bases). The CDR3 loop spans 14 amino acids. Looked up from germline, CDR1 is SEHNR and CDR2 is FQNEAQ (reference sequence). Trimming pared 5 bases from V and 9 bases from J, leaving 20 bases between.

This rearrangement joins TRBV9 to TRBJ2-1, with D perhaps matching TRBD1 (5 bases). Germline CDR1 is SGDLS and CDR2 is YYNGEE. The V and J ends lost 6 bases and 0 bases respectively, with 19 bases between them. The CDR3 is made up of 17 amino acids. CDR3 coding DNA: TGTGCCAGCACCAAAACGATGGGTCAGGGCTCCTACAATGAGCAGTTCTTC. Residues: CASTKTMGQGSYNEQFF.

The V gene is TRBV24-1, the J gene TRBJ2-1; perhaps TRBD2 as D (6 bases). Trimming pared 6 bases from V and 0 bases from J, leaving 14 bases between. The CDR3 totals 16 residues. From germline, CDR1 is KGHDR and CDR2 SFDVKD. The CDR3 region has the DNA TGTGCCACCAGTTCCGGGGGAGGAAGCTCCTACAATGAGCAGTTCTTC. It is translated as CATSSGGGSSYNEQFF.

The chain has TRBV5-6 and TRBJ1-2; D is perhaps TRBD1 (5 bases). Trimming removed 2 bases from V and 4 bases from J, with 15 bases in between. Germline V lookup: CDR1 SGHDT, CDR2 YYEEEE. There are 15 residues in the CDR3. CDR3 DNA sequence: TGTGCCAGCAGCTTTAGCCCAGGGTCCACCTATGGCTACACCTTC. This sequence encodes CASSFSPGSTYGYTF.

The chain combines TRBV29-1 with TRBJ2-7, with TRBD1 matching over 7 bases. V shed 7 bases and J 0 bases; nucleotides not matched to a gene: 6. This CDR3 spans 13 amino acids. Germline CDR1 is SQVTM and CDR2 is ANQGSEA. The CDR3 region is CSAMTGNSYEQYF. The CDR3 DNA sequence: TGCAGCGCTATGACAGGGAACTCCTACGAGCAGTACTTC.

The V and J genes are TRBV28 and TRBJ2-2; TRBD1 is a possible D gene (5 bases). Trimming cost V 10 bases and J 3 bases, with 15 bases left between them. Germline V gives CDR1 MDHEN, CDR2 SYDVKM. The length of the CDR3 is 14 residues. The CDR3, as DNA: TGTGCCACAGGCCAGGGTGGTTACACCGGGGAGCTGTTTTTT. Translation: CATGQGGYTGELFF.

This clone was detected only a few times. The DNA for the CDR3 is TGTGCCTGGAGTAGGAGAGTGCGGCGAATCTATGGCTACACCTTC. Protein product: CAWSRRVRRIYGYTF. The chain couples TRBV30 to TRBJ1-2; D is undetermined. This CDR3 is built from 15 residues. CDR1 and CDR2 (germline): GTSNPN, SVGIG (reference sequence). Trimming shortened V by 2 bases and J by 4 bases, and 17 bases separated the two germline ends. Looking up the rest from reference TRBV30 and TRBJ1-2 gives the full variable domain: SQTIHQWPATLVQPVGSPLSLECTVEGTSNPNLYWYRQAAGRGLQLLFYSVGIGQISSEVPQNLSASRPQDRQFILSSKKLLLSDSGFYLCAWSRRVRRIYGYTFGSGTRLTVV.

The chain employs TRBV15 and TRBJ1-4; TRBD1 matches at 9 bases. CDR1 is LNHNV, CDR2 YYDKDF, per germline (reference sequence). The CDR3 covers 15 residues. Trimming cost V 2 bases and J 5 bases; bases outside gene matches: 3. CDR3 sequence (DNA): TGTGCCACCAGCAGACCAACAGGGGGCAATGAAAAACTGTTTTTT. It codes for CATSRPTGGNEKLFF.

This sequence joins TRBV9 and TRBJ2-1; a weak D match, TRBD1 (5 bases). Per the germline V gene, CDR1 is SGDLS and CDR2 is YYNGEE. V dropped 3 bases and J dropped 7 bases, with 5 bases sitting between them. The CDR3 sequence is 11 residues long. In DNA form, the CDR3 reads TGTGCCAGCAGCGAGGGGAATGAGCAGTTCTTC. It translates to CASSEGNEQFF.

The CDR3 sequence is CASSWRGAGTDTQYF. The CDR3 DNA sequence: TGTGCCAGCAGTTGGCGGGGGGCTGGCACAGATACGCAGTATTTT. The V call is TRBV6-5, the J call TRBJ2-3, with 8 bases lining up with TRBD2. V gave up 4 bases and J gave up 1 base; unmatched junction bases: 4. Germline V lookup: CDR1 MNHEY, CDR2 SVGAGI. This CDR3 comprises 15 residues.

V usage is TRBV12-3 or TRBV12-4 and J usage is TRBJ1-2; D is unresolved. V lost 3 bases and J 7 bases, leaving 12 bases between the germline ends. This CDR3 is 13 amino acids long. In nucleotides, the CDR3 is TGTGCCAGCAGTTTCGTCGGAGGGTTTGGCTACACCTTC. Translating it yields CASSFVGGFGYTF.

This clone has just a few counts. The V and J genes are TRBV7-3 and TRBJ2-7; D call uncertain. Germline lookup yields CDR1 SGHTA and CDR2 FQGTGA. V lost 5 bases and J lost 0, with 11 bases in between. The CDR3 totals 14 residues. CDR3: CASSPTASSYEQYF. CDR3 nucleotide sequence: TGTGCCAGCAGCCCGACGGCTAGCTCCTACGAGCAGTACTTC.

In its sample, this clone was seen a few times. This rearrangement joins TRBV19 to TRBJ1-1; 8 bases fit TRBD1. The CDR3 spans 17 residues. Germline trimming cut 4 bases from V and 0 bases from J; bases unmatched to any gene: 10. CDR1 and CDR2 (germline): LNHDA, SQIVND (reference sequence). The CDR3 DNA follows: TGTGCCAGTAGTACATTCAGGGGGCCAGGCATGAACACTGAAGCTTTCTTT. Amino acids: CASSTFRGPGMNTEAFF.

The V and J genes are TRBV3-1 (or the pseudogene TRBV3-2) and TRBJ1-5, with 11 bases identical to TRBD1. The CDR3 is 14 amino acids. V was pared by 4 bases and J by 6 bases, with 2 bases of the junction left unmatched. Germline CDR1 is LGHDT and CDR2 is YNNKEL (reference sequence). CDR3 bases: TGTGCCAGCAGCCGGACAGGGGGCGGTCAGCCCCAGCATTTT. Translating it yields CASSRTGGGQPQHF.